These T cell receptor beta chains were read from a single sample in a study of blood T cell repertoires in COVID-19. Profiled with immunoSEQ multiplex PCR; TCRdb holds only in-frame clones, not every one. Here the sample spans about 110,000 clones, about 91% being singletons. The material sequenced was peripheral blood. The receptors were sampled from a woman between 45 and 60 years old with active or convalescent COVID-19. Both conserved end residues are part of each CDR3. The order of the fields is J gene, D gene, V gene, clone size, CDR3 protein, CDR3 DNA. The D gene is left open where the match is weak. Clone size appears in some rows only: once, few, many, or a class for an expanded clone.

TRBJ2-7	TRBD2	TRBV4-3	.	CASSQVAGGAGEQYF	TGCGCCAGCAGCCAAGTCGCGGGAGGCGCGGGAGAGCAGTACTTC
TRBJ2-1	.	TRBV7-6	.	CASSPKLVGVGDEQFF	TGTGCCAGCAGCCCTAAGTTGGTGGGAGTAGGCGATGAGCAGTTCTTC
TRBJ2-1	.	TRBV5-6	.	CASSFGPPGRGSYNEQFF	TGTGCCAGCAGCTTTGGTCCCCCTGGGCGCGGGTCCTACAATGAGCAGTTCTTC
TRBJ2-3	.	TRBV5-1	.	CASSLIPGHPQEREQYF	TGCGCCAGCAGCCTAATCCCGGGACATCCCCAGGAGCGGGAGCAGTATTTT
TRBJ2-2	TRBD2	TRBV7-9	.	CASSAPLAGGDTGELFF	TGTGCCAGCAGCGCGCCTCTAGCGGGAGGTGACACCGGGGAGCTGTTTTTT
TRBJ2-6	TRBD2	TRBV19	.	CASTPGGAYSGANVLTF	TGTGCCAGTACCCCCGGGGGGGCATACTCTGGGGCCAACGTCCTGACTTTC
TRBJ1-6	.	TRBV15	.	CATSRGQFNSPLHF	TGTGCCACCAGCAGAGGACAATTCAATTCACCCCTCCACTTT
TRBJ2-2	.	TRBV19	.	CASTQARLGGGELFF	TGTGCCAGTACCCAGGCACGTCTAGGGGGCGGGGAGCTGTTTTTT
TRBJ2-1	TRBD2	TRBV28	.	CASSRPETSVNEQFF	TGTGCCAGCAGTCGTCCCGAGACTAGCGTCAATGAGCAGTTCTTC
TRBJ1-2	.	TRBV4-1	.	CASSQDLGEYGYTF	TGCGCCAGCAGCCAAGACTTAGGGGAATATGGCTACACCTTC
TRBJ2-7	.	TRBV28	once	CASTKIGVDEQYF	TGTGCCAGCACCAAAATAGGGGTAGACGAGCAGTACTTC
TRBJ2-7	.	TRBV7-3	.	CASSPSGGLGAEQYF	TGTGCCAGCAGCCCCTCGGGTGGGTTAGGTGCCGAGCAGTACTTC
TRBJ2-1	TRBD2	TRBV4-1	.	CASSQETSPSSYNEQFF	TGCGCCAGCAGCCAAGAGACTAGCCCCAGCTCCTACAATGAGCAGTTCTTC
TRBJ2-3	.	TRBV21-1	.	CASSNKITSGYTDTQYF	TGTGCCAGCAGCAATAAGATAACTAGCGGTTACACAGATACGCAGTATTTT
TRBJ1-6	.	TRBV12-3/TRBV12-4	.	CASSPRGGSPLHF	TGTGCCAGCAGTCCGCGTGGTGGTTCACCCCTCCACTTT
TRBJ2-7	.	TRBV11-2	.	CASSRPLGYEQYF	TGTGCCAGCAGCCGACCCCTAGGCTACGAGCAGTACTTC
TRBJ1-5	.	TRBV12-3/TRBV12-4	.	CASSLAQDQPQHF	TGTGCCAGCAGTTTAGCGCAGGATCAGCCCCAGCATTTT
TRBJ1-4	.	TRBV4-2	.	CASSQRRSQVLFF	TGTGCCAGCAGCCAAAGACGGTCCCAGGTACTGTTTTTT
TRBJ2-1	TRBD2	TRBV11-1	.	CASSPARTSAGHEQFF	TGTGCCAGCAGCCCCGCCCGGACTAGCGCCGGCCATGAGCAGTTCTTC
TRBJ2-2	.	TRBV28	few	CASSHIHRHGELFF	TGTGCCAGCAGCCACATCCACAGGCACGGGGAGCTGTTTTTT